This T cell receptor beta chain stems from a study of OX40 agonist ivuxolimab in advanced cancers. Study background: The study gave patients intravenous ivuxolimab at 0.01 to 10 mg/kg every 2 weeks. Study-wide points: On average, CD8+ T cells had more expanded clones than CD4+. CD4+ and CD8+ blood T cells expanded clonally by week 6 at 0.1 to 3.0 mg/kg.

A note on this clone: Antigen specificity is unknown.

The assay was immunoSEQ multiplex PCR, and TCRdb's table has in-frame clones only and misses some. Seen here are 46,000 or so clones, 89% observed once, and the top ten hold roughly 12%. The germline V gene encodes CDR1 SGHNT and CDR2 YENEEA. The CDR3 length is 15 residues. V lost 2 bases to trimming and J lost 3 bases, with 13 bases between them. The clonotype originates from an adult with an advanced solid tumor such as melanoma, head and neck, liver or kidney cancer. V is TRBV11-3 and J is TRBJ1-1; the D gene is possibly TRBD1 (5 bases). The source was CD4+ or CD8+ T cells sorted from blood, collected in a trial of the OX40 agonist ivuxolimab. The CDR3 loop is CASSLNPGGDTEAFF. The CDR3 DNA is TGTGCCAGCAGCTTAAATCCGGGAGGGGACACTGAAGCTTTCTTT. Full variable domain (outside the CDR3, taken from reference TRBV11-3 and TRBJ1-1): EAGVVQSPRYKIIEKKQPVAFWCNPISGHNTLYWYLQNLGQGPELLIRYENEEAVDDSQLPKDRFSAERLKGVDSTLKIQPAELGDSAVYLCASSLNPGGDTEAFFGQGTRLTVV.